The 18 T cell receptor beta chains presented below share a single source sample, sequenced in a study of cytomegalovirus exposure and HLA in healthy donors. The PCR contained 60 Vbeta and 13 Jbeta primers. Method: immunoSEQ multiplex PCR; TCRdb's copy keeps in-frame clones and lacks some. The data show 150,000 or so clones, with 65% to 75% seen just once and about 1.4% held by the top ten. The material sequenced was PBMCs. These receptor sequences come from a girl aged 5-17 years in good health and CMV-seronegative.

The CDR3: CASSLSTGGTMNTEAFF. The DNA of the CDR3 is TGTGCCAGCAGCTTAAGCACAGGGGGCACGATGAACACTGAAGCTTTCTTT. The chain joins TRBV5-4 to TRBJ1-1; 9 nucleotides agree with TRBD1. Germline CDR1 is SGHNT and CDR2 is YYREEE (reference sequence). V trimming: 2 bases; J trimming: 0 bases; junction bases outside the gene matches: 8. The CDR3 loop spans 17 amino acids.

V gene TRBV14 combines with J gene TRBJ2-5; 10 nucleotides match TRBD2. The germline CDR1 and CDR2 sequences are SGHDN and FVKESK. V lost 5 bases, J lost 9 bases, and 12 bases stayed unmatched. This CDR3 spans 15 amino acids. The CDR3 sequence: CASSARTSGPRAQYF. In nucleotides, the CDR3 is TGTGCCAGCAGCGCAAGGACTAGCGGTCCGCGGGCCCAGTACTTC.

This clone was found once. J is TRBJ1-5 and V is TRBV9; D unresolved. Germline-derived CDR1 and CDR2 are SGDLS and YYNGEE. The CDR3 length is 14 residues. Between the trimmed V and J ends, which lost 1 base and 3 bases, there was a span of 8 bases. CDR3 DNA sequence: TGTGCCAGCAGCGTAACCGGGGACAATCAGCCCCAGCATTTT. As protein: CASSVTGDNQPQHF.

The chain uses TRBV30 and TRBJ2-7, with 10 bases that match TRBD1. Germline V gene data show CDR1 as GTSNPN and CDR2 as SVGIG (reference sequence). With V trimmed by 8 bases and J by 4 bases, 11 bases remained unmatched. The CDR3 covers 14 residues. CDR3 loop: CASHPGQGVYEQYF. CDR3 sequence (DNA): TGTGCCAGCCACCCCGGACAGGGGGTATACGAGCAGTACTTC. Full variable domain (outside the CDR3, taken from reference TRBV30 and TRBJ2-7): SQTIHQWPATLVQPVGSPLSLECTVEGTSNPNLYWYRQAAGRGLQLLFYSVGIGQISSEVPQNLSASRPQDRQFILSSKKLLLSDSGFYLCASHPGQGVYEQYFGPGTRLTVT.

V gene TRBV7-9 combines with J gene TRBJ1-1; D gene unclear. V was clipped by 6 bases and J by 3 bases, with 14 bases between them. This CDR3 has 14 amino acids. Germline V gene data show CDR1 as SEHNR and CDR2 as FQNEAQ (reference sequence). The CDR3 DNA reads TGTGCCAGCAGGGCGTTGGGTAGCTACACTGAAGCTTTCTTT. The encoded protein is CASRALGSYTEAFF.

The genes are TRBV7-9 and TRBJ1-1, with TRBD1 as a possible D gene (5 bases). CDR1 and CDR2 from the germline V gene are SEHNR and FQNEAQ (reference sequence). This CDR3 is 12 amino acids long. The V end was cut by 0 bases, the J end by 8 bases, with 7 bases between. CDR3 in amino acids: CASSLAGGEAFF. The CDR3 DNA reads TGTGCCAGCAGCTTAGCCGGGGGAGAAGCTTTCTTT.

The chain couples TRBV6-4 to TRBJ2-2, with 10 bases fitting TRBD1. The V gene's germline CDR1 is MRHNA and CDR2 SNTAGT. The CDR3 consists of 14 residues. V trimming: 4 bases; J trimming: 4 bases; junction bases outside the gene matches: 0. The CDR3 sequence: CASSGDRGTGELFF. The DNA of the CDR3 is TGTGCCAGCAGTGGGGACAGGGGCACCGGGGAGCTGTTTTTT.

J is TRBJ2-1 and V is TRBV5-6, with TRBD2 as a possible D gene (6 bases). The ends were cut back, 5 bases at V and 7 bases at J, with 13 bases in the middle. CDR1 and CDR2 from the germline V gene are SGHDT and YYEEEE. The length of the CDR3 is 13 residues. The CDR3 DNA reads as TGTGCCAGCAGGCGGGGCTCCTGGAATGAGCAGTTCTTC. Its translation: CASRRGSWNEQFF.

The rearrangement links TRBV6-5 to TRBJ1-2, with TRBD1 matching 9 bases. The junction had 8 bases not matched to a gene; V was cut back by 5 bases and J by 4 bases. Germline CDR1 reads MNHEY; CDR2 reads SVGAGI. The CDR3 extends over 15 amino acids. The CDR3 DNA is TGTGCCAGCAGTCGTCCCGGGACAGGGAGCTATGGCTACACCTTC. Translated: CASSRPGTGSYGYTF.

The V call is TRBV5-1, the J call TRBJ1-2; no clear D. The germline V and J ends were trimmed by 7 bases and 5 bases, with 12 bases remaining between them. This CDR3 region has 12 residues. CDR1 and CDR2 from the germline V gene are SGHRS and YFSETQ. The CDR3 reads CASADSGYGYTF. The CDR3 bases are TGCGCCAGCGCCGACTCCGGATATGGCTACACCTTC.

The chain recombines TRBV5-8 with TRBJ1-2; 8 bases map to TRBD1. Germline CDR1 and CDR2: SGHTS and YDEGEE. The CDR3 covers 14 residues. Trimming took 4 bases from V and 8 from J; bases not matched to a gene: 10. In DNA form, the CDR3 reads TGTGCCAGCAGCCCCGCCCGGACAGGGAGCGGCTACACCTTC. Translation: CASSPARTGSGYTF. The variable domain in full, completed from reference TRBV5-8 and TRBJ1-2, reads EAGVTQSPTHLIKTRGQQATLRCSPISGHTSVYWYQQALGLGLQFLLWYDEGEERNRGNFPPRFSGRQFPNYSSELNVNALELEDSALYLCASSPARTGSGYTFGSGTRLTVV.

V and J are TRBV9 and TRBJ1-1; the match to TRBD1 covers 10 bases. The CDR3 spans 15 residues. The germline gives CDR1 SGDLS, CDR2 YYNGEE. The J segment lost 4 bases and the V segment lost 3 bases, leaving 6 bases of the junction unmatched. The CDR3 spells CASSERTGGGTEAFF. CDR3 DNA: TGTGCCAGCAGCGAGAGGACAGGGGGAGGCACTGAAGCTTTCTTT.

This clone was recorded a few times. This sequence joins TRBV6-1 and TRBJ1-3; D call uncertain. The CDR3 is 15 amino acids. Germline V lookup: CDR1 MNHNS, CDR2 SASEGT. Trimming pared 4 bases from V and 5 bases from J, leaving 15 bases between. CDR3 loop: CASSASRGGRNTIYF. CDR3 DNA: TGTGCCAGCAGTGCCTCTCGGGGTGGCAGAAACACCATATATTTT.

The V call is TRBV6-6, the J call TRBJ2-6; unclear D gene. The CDR3 runs 15 residues. Trimming removed 6 bases at V and 1 base at J, with 10 bases between. Germline loops: CDR1 MNHNY, CDR2 SVGAGI (reference sequence). CDR3 sequence: CASRNFKSGANVLTF. The CDR3 DNA reads as TGTGCCAGCAGGAACTTCAAATCTGGGGCCAACGTCCTGACTTTC.

The chain employs TRBV10-3 and TRBJ2-7, with 9 bases fitting TRBD2. The CDR3 is 17 residues long. Germline-derived CDR1 and CDR2 are ENHRY and SYGVKD. V dropped 8 bases and J dropped 4; count of bases not matched to a gene: 18. The CDR3 nucleotides read TGTGCCATCGCCCGTAGCGGGGGACGGAGGATTTCATACGAGCAGTACTTC. Translation gives CAIARSGGRRISYEQYF.

This chain joins TRBV5-1 and TRBJ1-1; D possibly corresponds to TRBD1 (6 bases). This CDR3 contains 15 residues. Trimming took off 0 bases at V and 7 bases at J, with 16 bases between the two ends. Germline V gives CDR1 SGHRS, CDR2 YFSETQ. This chain's CDR3 is CASSLAMRGSGEAFF. The CDR3 nucleotides read TGCGCCAGCAGCTTGGCCATGAGGGGGAGTGGTGAAGCTTTCTTT.

The J gene is TRBJ2-7, the V gene TRBV2; 9 positions agree with TRBD1. Germline trimming cut 6 bases from V and 6 bases from J; bases unmatched to any gene: 9. This CDR3 region has 14 residues. The germline gives CDR1 SNHLY, CDR2 FYNNEI. The DNA for the CDR3 is TGTGCCAGCAGCTCCGGGACAGGGACTGGCGAGCAGTACTTC. Translating gives CASSSGTGTGEQYF.

In nucleotides, the CDR3 is TGTGCCAGCAGTTCGGGAGTTTACGAGCAGTACTTC. Translated: CASSSGVYEQYF. The chain is built from TRBV25-1 and TRBJ2-7; the D gene is possibly TRBD2 (6 bases). The CDR3 loop spans 12 amino acids. V was clipped by 5 bases and J by 4 bases, with 9 bases between them. Looked up from germline, CDR1 is MGHDK and CDR2 is SYGVNS.